A selection of T cell receptor beta chains follows, all from one sample in a study of T-cell reconstitution after alpha-beta-depleted transplantation in children. A single record per CDR3 protein comes from TCRdb applying MiXCR to the PCR reads. The data show approximately 350,000 distinct CDR3 sequences, more than 10% seen once. The source was PBMCs, collected from the stem cell graft. The receptor source for this set is a human donor who donated a stem cell graft to a child with Fanconi anemia. Both conserved end residues are part of each CDR3. Fields, in order: D gene, J gene, clone size, V gene, CDR3 protein, CDR3 DNA. The D gene is left open where the match is weak. Rows give clone size only sometimes, using once, few, many, or a class for an expanded clone.

>NA|TRBJ1-3|many|TRBV4-3
CASSQVLQGQGNTIYF
TGCGCCAGCAGCCAAGTACTGCAGGGGCAAGGAAACACCATATATTTT
>NA|TRBJ1-4|NA|TRBV15
CATSREGAANEKLFF
TGTGCCACCAGCAGAGAGGGAGCGGCTAATGAAAAACTGTTTTTT
>NA|TRBJ1-2|NA|TRBV2
CASRLGGNYGYTF
TGTGCCAGCAGGCTGGGAGGGAACTATGGCTACACCTTC
>NA|TRBJ1-5|NA|TRBV20-1
CSARVPRLSNQPQHF
TGCAGTGCTAGAGTTCCAAGACTTAGCAATCAGCCCCAGCATTTT
>NA|TRBJ2-6|few|TRBV29-1
CSVDGGANVLTF
TGCAGCGTTGATGGTGGGGCCAACGTCCTGACTTTC
>NA|TRBJ1-1|few|TRBV5-5
CASSFSTGIEAFF
TGTGCCAGCAGCTTCTCTACCGGGATTGAAGCTTTCTTT
>TRBD2|TRBJ2-3|many|TRBV7-2
CASSFSAGGQGTQYF
TGTGCCAGCAGCTTCTCAGCGGGGGGTCAAGGTACGCAGTATTTT
>TRBD2|TRBJ2-5|many|TRBV20-1
CSAQRGALKETQYF
TGCAGTGCCCAGCGGGGGGCCCTTAAAGAGACCCAGTACTTC
>NA|TRBJ1-1|few|TRBV10-3
CAISTPDLSMNTEAFF
TGTGCCATCAGTACCCCGGACCTAAGTATGAACACTGAAGCTTTCTTT
>TRBD1|TRBJ2-7|many|TRBV20-1
CSAPVTGTGDEQYF
TGCAGTGCTCCAGTAACCGGGACAGGGGACGAGCAGTACTTC
>NA|TRBJ2-5|NA|TRBV6-6
CASSYEATQYF
TGTGCCAGCAGTTACGAGGCGACCCAGTACTTC
>TRBD1|TRBJ1-2|NA|TRBV4-3
CASSQDGGDRGGYTF
TGCGCCAGCAGCCAAGATGGTGGGGACAGGGGTGGCTACACCTTC
>TRBD2|TRBJ2-1|NA|TRBV7-6
CASSLRGGFGDGEQFF
TGTGCCAGCAGCCTACGGGGGGGTTTTGGGGATGGTGAGCAGTTCTTC
>NA|TRBJ1-2|NA|TRBV7-2
CASSLGGADYGYTF
TGTGCCAGCAGCTTAGGAGGCGCGGACTATGGCTACACCTTC
>NA|TRBJ2-3|NA|TRBV5-1
CASRYGGDTQYF
TGCGCCAGCAGATACGGAGGAGATACGCAGTATTTT
>NA|TRBJ2-2|NA|TRBV7-9
CASSWQTDGELFF
TGTGCCAGCAGCTGGCAGACAGACGGGGAGCTGTTTTTT
>NA|TRBJ2-5|many|TRBV7-2
CASSSMVQETQYF
TGTGCCAGCAGTAGTATGGTACAAGAGACCCAGTACTTC
>TRBD1|TRBJ1-1|once|TRBV20-1
CSARDNHRGFVGEAFF
TGCAGTGCTAGAGATAATCACAGGGGGTTCGTAGGTGAAGCTTTCTTT
>TRBD1|TRBJ1-1|many|TRBV20-1
CSANRQGTEAFF
TGCAGTGCGAACCGACAGGGCACTGAAGCTTTCTTT
>TRBD1|TRBJ2-1|NA|TRBV2
CASRGTALYNERFF
TGTGCCAGCAGGGGGACAGCCCTCTACAATGAGCGGTTCTTC
>NA|TRBJ2-2|many|TRBV25-1
CASSGRTGPGELFF
TGTGCCAGCAGTGGCCGGACCGGACCCGGGGAGCTGTTTTTT
>NA|TRBJ2-1|NA|TRBV20-1
CSARSWDWRLSFF
TGCAGTGCTAGATCATGGGATTGGAGGTTATCGTTCTTC
>NA|TRBJ1-5|NA|TRBV13
CASSDRGFQHF
TGTGCCAGCAGCGACCGCGGGTTCCAGCATTTT
>NA|TRBJ2-7|NA|TRBV5-1
CASRQGTDYEQYF
TGCGCCAGCAGGCAAGGGACGGACTACGAGCAGTACTTC
>TRBD2|TRBJ2-5|many|TRBV5-1
CASSSPGGGRAQYF
TGCGCCAGCAGCTCCCCCGGGGGGGGCCGGGCCCAGTACTTC
>TRBD1|TRBJ1-2|many|TRBV12-3/TRBV12-4
CASSSRGLAPLRGYTF
TGTGCCAGCAGTTCCAGGGGGCTAGCCCCCCTAAGAGGCTACACCTTC
>NA|TRBJ2-5|NA|TRBV5-1
CASKGGPQETQYF
TGCGCCAGCAAAGGAGGACCACAAGAGACCCAGTACTTC
>TRBD1|TRBJ2-1|few|TRBV9
CASSVAGTGFYNEQFF
TGTGCCAGCAGCGTAGCTGGGACAGGGTTTTACAATGAGCAGTTCTTC
>NA|TRBJ2-6|many|TRBV7-2
CASSYSSGANVLTF
TGTGCCAGCAGCTATTCTTCTGGGGCCAACGTCCTGACTTTC
>TRBD1|TRBJ2-2|once|TRBV5-1
CASTQTGGNTGELFF
TGCGCCAGCACCCAGACAGGGGGCAACACCGGGGAGCTGTTTTTT
>NA|TRBJ2-3|few|TRBV7-2
CASSLTSGARGDTQYF
TGTGCCAGCAGCTTAACCTCGGGGGCCCGGGGAGATACGCAGTATTTT
>NA|TRBJ2-6|many|TRBV11-2
CASSSHNIGGYSGANVLTF
TGTGCCAGCAGCTCCCATAATATTGGGGGGTACTCTGGGGCCAACGTCCTGACTTTC
>NA|TRBJ2-5|NA|TRBV2
CASSVFNPDQTQYF
TGTGCCAGCAGTGTCTTCAACCCTGACCAGACCCAGTACTTC
>TRBD1|TRBJ2-2|NA|TRBV25-1
CASSETRTGNTGELFF
TGTGCCAGCAGCGAAACCCGGACAGGGAACACCGGGGAGCTGTTTTTT
>NA|TRBJ2-6|many|TRBV5-4
CASSPLGSGANVLTF
TGTGCCAGCAGCCCCTTAGGCTCTGGGGCCAACGTCCTGACTTTC
>TRBD2|TRBJ2-7|many|TRBV7-2
CASSLARVLAGGAYEQYF
TGTGCCAGCAGCTTAGCCCGAGTACTAGCGGGGGGTGCCTACGAGCAGTACTTC
>TRBD1|TRBJ2-2|NA|TRBV6-5
CAGRDRSNTGELFF
TGTGCCGGAAGGGACAGGTCGAACACCGGGGAGCTGTTTTTT
>NA|TRBJ2-1|NA|TRBV12-3/TRBV12-4
CARTSYNEQFF
TGTGCCAGAACCAGCTACAATGAGCAGTTCTTC
>TRBD1|TRBJ1-4|few|TRBV2
CAGIRDREQLFF
TGTGCCGGTATCCGGGACAGGGAGCAACTGTTTTTT
>TRBD1|TRBJ1-4|NA|TRBV13
CASSIGQGTEKLFF
TGTGCCAGCAGCATCGGACAGGGGACGGAAAAACTGTTTTTT